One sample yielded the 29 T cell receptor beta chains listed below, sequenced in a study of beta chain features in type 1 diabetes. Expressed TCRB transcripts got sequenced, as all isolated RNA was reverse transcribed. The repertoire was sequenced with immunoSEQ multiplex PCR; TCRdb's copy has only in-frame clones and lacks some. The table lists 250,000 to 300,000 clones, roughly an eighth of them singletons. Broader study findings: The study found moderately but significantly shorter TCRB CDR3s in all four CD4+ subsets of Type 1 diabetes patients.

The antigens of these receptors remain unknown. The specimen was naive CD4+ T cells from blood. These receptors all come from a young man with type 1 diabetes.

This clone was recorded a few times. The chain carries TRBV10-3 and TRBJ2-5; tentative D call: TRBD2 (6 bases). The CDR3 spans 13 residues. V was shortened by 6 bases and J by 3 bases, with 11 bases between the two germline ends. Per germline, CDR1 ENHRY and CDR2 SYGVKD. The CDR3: CAISPGTEETQYF. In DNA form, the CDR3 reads TGTGCCATCAGCCCCGGGACTGAAGAGACCCAGTACTTC.

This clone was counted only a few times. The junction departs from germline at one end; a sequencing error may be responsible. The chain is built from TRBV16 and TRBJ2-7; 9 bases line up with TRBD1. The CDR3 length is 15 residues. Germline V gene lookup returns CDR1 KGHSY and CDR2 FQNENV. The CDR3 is CASSQSPIRDRAMFF. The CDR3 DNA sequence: TGTGCCAGCAGCCAAAGTCCCATCCGGGACAGGGCGATGTTCTTC.

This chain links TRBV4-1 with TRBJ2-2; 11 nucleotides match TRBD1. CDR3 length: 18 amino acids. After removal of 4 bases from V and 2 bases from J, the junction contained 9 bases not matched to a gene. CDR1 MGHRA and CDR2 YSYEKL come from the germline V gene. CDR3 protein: CASSRTGQGAYNTGELFF. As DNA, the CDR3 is TGCGCCAGCAGCCGCACCGGACAGGGGGCCTATAACACCGGGGAGCTGTTTTTT.

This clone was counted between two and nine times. The CDR3 bases are TGTGCCAGCAGTGAAGGGGCTAGCGGGAGACAGCAGTACTTC. Its protein product is CASSEGASGRQQYF. V is TRBV2 and J is TRBJ2-7, with 10 bases aligning to TRBD2. Unmatched junction bases numbered 5, after V lost 1 base and J lost 8 bases. Germline CDR1 is SNHLY and CDR2 is FYNNEI. This CDR3 has 14 amino acids.

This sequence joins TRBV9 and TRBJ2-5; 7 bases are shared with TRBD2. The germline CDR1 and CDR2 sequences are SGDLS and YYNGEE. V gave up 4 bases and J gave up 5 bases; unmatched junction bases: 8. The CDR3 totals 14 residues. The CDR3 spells CASSTGGGDETQYF. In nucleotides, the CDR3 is TGTGCCAGCAGCACGGGGGGAGGGGACGAGACCCAGTACTTC. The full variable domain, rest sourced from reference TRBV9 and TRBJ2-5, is DSGVTQTPKHLITATGQRVTLRCSPRSGDLSVYWYQQSLDQGLQFLIQYYNGEERAKGNILERFSAQQFPDLHSELNLSSLELGDSALYFCASSTGGGDETQYFGPGTRLLVL.

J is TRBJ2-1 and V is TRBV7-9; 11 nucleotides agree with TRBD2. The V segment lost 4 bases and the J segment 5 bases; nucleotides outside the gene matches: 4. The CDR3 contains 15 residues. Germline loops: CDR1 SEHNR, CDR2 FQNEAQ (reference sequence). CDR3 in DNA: TGTGCCAGCAGCTCCGGACTAGCGGGCGACAATGAGCAGTTCTTC. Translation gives CASSSGLAGDNEQFF.

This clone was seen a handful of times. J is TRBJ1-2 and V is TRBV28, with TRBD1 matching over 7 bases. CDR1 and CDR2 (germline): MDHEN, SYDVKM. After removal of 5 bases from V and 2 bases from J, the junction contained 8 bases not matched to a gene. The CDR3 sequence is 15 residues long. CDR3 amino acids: CASSPARGLNYGYTF. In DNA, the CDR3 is TGTGCCAGCAGTCCAGCTAGGGGGCTCAACTATGGCTACACCTTC.

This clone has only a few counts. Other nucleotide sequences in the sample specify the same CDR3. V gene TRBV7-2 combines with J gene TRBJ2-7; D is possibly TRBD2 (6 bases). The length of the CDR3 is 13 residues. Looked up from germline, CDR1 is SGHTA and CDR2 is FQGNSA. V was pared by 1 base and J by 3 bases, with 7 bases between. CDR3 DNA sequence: TGTGCCAGCAGCTTAGGGCGGGGCTACGAGCAGTACTTC. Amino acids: CASSLGRGYEQYF.

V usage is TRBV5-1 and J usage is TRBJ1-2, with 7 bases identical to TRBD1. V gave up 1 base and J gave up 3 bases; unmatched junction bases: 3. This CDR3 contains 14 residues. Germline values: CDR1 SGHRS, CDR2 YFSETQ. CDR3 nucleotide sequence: TGCGCCAGCAGCTTGACAGGGGACGACTATGGCTACACCTTC. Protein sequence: CASSLTGDDYGYTF.

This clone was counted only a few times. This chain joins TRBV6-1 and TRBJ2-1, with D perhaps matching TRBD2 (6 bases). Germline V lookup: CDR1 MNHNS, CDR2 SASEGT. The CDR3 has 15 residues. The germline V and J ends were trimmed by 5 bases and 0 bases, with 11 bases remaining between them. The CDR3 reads CASSPPGSSYNEQFF. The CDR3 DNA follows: TGTGCCAGCAGTCCCCCCGGGAGCTCCTACAATGAGCAGTTCTTC.

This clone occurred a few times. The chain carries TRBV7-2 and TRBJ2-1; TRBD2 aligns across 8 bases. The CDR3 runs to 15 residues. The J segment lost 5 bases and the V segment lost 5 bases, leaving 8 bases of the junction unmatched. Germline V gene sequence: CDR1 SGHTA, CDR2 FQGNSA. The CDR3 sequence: CASSREGLVHNEQFF. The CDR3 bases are TGTGCCAGCAGCCGTGAGGGACTAGTCCACAATGAGCAGTTCTTC.

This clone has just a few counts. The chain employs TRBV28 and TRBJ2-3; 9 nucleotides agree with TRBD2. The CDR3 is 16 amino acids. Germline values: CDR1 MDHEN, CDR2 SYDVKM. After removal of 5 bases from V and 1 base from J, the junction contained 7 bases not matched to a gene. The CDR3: CASSAQGLARTDTQYF. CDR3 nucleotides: TGTGCCAGCAGTGCCCAGGGACTAGCCCGCACAGATACGCAGTATTTT.

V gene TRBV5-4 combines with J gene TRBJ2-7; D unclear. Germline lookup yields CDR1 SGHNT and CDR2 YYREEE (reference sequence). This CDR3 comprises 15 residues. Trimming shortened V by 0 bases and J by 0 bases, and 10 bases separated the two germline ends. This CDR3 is CASSLDPGYSYEQYF. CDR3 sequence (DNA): TGTGCCAGCAGCTTGGATCCCGGGTACTCCTACGAGCAGTACTTC.

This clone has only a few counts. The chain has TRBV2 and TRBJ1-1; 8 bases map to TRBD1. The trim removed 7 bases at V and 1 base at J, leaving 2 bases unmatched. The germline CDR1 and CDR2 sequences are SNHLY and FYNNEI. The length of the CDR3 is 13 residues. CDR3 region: CASKDRENTEAFF. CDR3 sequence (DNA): TGTGCCAGCAAGGACAGGGAGAACACTGAAGCTTTCTTT.

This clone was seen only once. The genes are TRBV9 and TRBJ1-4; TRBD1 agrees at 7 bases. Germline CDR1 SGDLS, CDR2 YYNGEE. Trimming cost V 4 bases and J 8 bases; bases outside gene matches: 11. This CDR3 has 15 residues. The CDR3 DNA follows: TGTGCCAGCAGCCCCCGTGAGGGGGCGGGGGAAAAACTGTTTTTT. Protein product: CASSPREGAGEKLFF.

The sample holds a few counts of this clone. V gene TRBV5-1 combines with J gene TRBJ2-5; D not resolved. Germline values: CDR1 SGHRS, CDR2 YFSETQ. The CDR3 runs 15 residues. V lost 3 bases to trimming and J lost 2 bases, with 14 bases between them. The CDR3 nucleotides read TGCGCCAGCAGCTGGGTGGGCACTCCACAAGAGACCCAGTACTTC. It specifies CASSWVGTPQETQYF. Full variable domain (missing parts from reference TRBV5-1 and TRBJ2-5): KAGVTQTPRYLIKTRGQQVTLSCSPISGHRSVSWYQQTPGQGLQFLFEYFSETQRNKGNFPGRFSGRQFSNSRSEMNVSTLELGDSALYLCASSWVGTPQETQYFGPGTRLLVL.

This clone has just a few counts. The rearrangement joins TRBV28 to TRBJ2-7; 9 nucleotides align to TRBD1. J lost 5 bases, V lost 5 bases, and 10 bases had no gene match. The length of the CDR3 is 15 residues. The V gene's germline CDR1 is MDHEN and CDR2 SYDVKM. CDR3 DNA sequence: TGTGCCAGCAGTGGGCCAGGGACAGGGTACCACGAGCAGTACTTC. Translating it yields CASSGPGTGYHEQYF.

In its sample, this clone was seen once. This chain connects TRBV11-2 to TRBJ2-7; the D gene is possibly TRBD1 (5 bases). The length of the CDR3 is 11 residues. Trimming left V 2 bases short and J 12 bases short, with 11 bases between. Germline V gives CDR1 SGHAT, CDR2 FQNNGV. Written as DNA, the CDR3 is TGTGCCAGCAGCTTAATGTCAGGGTTGTACTTC. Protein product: CASSLMSGLYF.

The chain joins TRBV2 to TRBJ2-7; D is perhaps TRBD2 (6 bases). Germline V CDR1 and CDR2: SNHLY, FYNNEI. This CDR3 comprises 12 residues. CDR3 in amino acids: CATHIGGDEQYF. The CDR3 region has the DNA TGTGCTACCCACATTGGAGGGGACGAGCAGTACTTC.

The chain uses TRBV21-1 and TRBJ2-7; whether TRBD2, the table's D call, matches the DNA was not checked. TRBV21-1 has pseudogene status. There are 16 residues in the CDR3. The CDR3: CASSLLWTSGICEQYF. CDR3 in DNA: TGTGCCAGCAGCTTACTTTGGACTAGCGGGATATGCGAGCAGTACTTC.

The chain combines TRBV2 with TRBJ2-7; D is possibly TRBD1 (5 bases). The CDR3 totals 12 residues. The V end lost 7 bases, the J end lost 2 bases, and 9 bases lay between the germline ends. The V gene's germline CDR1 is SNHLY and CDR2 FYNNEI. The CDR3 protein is CASTDSTYEQYF. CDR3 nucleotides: TGTGCCAGCACAGACAGCACCTACGAGCAGTACTTC. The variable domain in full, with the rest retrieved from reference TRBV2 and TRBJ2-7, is EPEVTQTPSHQVTQMGQEVILRCVPISNHLYFYWYRQILGQKVEFLVSFYNNEISEKSEIFDDQFSVERPDGSNFTLKIRSTKLEDSAMYFCASTDSTYEQYFGPGTRLTVT.

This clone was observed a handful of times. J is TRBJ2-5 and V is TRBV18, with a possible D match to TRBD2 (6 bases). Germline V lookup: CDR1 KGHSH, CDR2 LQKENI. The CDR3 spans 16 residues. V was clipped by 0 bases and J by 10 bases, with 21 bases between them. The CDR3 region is CASSPPGFGTPGGQYF. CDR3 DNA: TGTGCCAGCTCACCACCTGGATTTGGGACTCCCGGGGGCCAGTACTTC.

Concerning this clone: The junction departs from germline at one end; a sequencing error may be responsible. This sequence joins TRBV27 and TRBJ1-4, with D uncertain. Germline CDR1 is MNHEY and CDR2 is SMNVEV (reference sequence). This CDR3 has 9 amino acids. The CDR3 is CASSLYYPF. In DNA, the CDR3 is TGTGCCAGCAGTTTATACTACCCATTT.

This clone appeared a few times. DNA for the CDR3: TGTGCCAGCACCCCAACCGGGGGGAGTAACTATGGCTACACCTTC. Protein product: CASTPTGGSNYGYTF. The rearrangement links TRBV6-4 to TRBJ1-2, with D maybe TRBD1 (5 bases). V lost 7 bases and J 1 base, leaving 16 bases between the germline ends. The CDR3 has 15 amino acids. Per germline, CDR1 MRHNA and CDR2 SNTAGT.

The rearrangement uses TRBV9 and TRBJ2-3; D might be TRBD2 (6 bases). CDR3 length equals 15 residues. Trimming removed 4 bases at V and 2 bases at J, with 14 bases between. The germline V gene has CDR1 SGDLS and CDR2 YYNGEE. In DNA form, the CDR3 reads TGTGCCAGCAGCATAACCGGGACTTACACAGATACGCAGTATTTT. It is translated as CASSITGTYTDTQYF.

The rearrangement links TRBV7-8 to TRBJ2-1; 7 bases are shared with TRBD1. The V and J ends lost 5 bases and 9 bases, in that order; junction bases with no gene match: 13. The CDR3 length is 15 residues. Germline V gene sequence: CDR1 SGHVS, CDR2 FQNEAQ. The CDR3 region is CASSPTQGFGLEQFF. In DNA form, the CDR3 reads TGTGCCAGCAGCCCAACACAGGGGTTCGGGCTTGAGCAGTTCTTC.

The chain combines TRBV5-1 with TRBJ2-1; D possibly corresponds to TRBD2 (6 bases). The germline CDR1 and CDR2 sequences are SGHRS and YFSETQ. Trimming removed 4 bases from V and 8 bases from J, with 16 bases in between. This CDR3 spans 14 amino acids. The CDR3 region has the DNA TGCGCCAGCAGCCCCCAGGCCTCTAGCGATGAGCAGTTCTTC. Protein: CASSPQASSDEQFF.

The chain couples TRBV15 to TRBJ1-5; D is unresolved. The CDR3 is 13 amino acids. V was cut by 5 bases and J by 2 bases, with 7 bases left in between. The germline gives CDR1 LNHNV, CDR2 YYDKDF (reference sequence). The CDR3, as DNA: TGTGCCACCAGCGCCGGGGGCAATCAGCCCCAGCATTTT. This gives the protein CATSAGGNQPQHF.

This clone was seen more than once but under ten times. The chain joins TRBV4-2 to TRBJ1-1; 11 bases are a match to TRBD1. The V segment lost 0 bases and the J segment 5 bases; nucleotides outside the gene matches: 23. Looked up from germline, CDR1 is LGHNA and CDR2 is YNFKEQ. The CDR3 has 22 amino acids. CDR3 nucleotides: TGTGCCAGCAGCCAAGACGAAGCCCTCCGGACCTCGGACAGGGGGCGAGGTACTGAAGCTTTCTTT. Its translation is CASSQDEALRTSDRGRGTEAFF.